This entry lists 17 T cell receptor beta chains sequenced from one sample in a study of shared clonotypes between healthy human individuals. Libraries were prepared by immunoSEQ multiplex PCR; TCRdb keeps only in-frame clonotypes and omits some of them. The sample yields around 95,000 clones, 67% seen once. The sample consisted of memory CD8+ T cells sorted from blood. The subset here: CD45RO+ cells pooled with CCR7-negative TemRA cells. The receptor source for this set is a young man in good health.

Concerning this clone: Other DNA sequences in the sample encode the same CDR3. This sequence joins TRBV27 and TRBJ1-2, with no clear D. This CDR3 is built from 13 residues. CDR1 is MNHEY, CDR2 SMNVEV, per germline (reference sequence). Trimming removed 0 bases from V and 5 bases from J, with 7 bases in between. The CDR3 is CASSLSDGYGYTF. The CDR3, as DNA: TGTGCCAGCAGTTTATCCGACGGATATGGCTACACCTTC.

CDR3 DNA sequence: TGTGCCAGCAGTGAAAGAGTAGCGGGGCACCGAAAAAACATTCAGTACTTC. This gives the protein CASSERVAGHRKNIQYF. The chain combines TRBV2 with TRBJ2-4; 8 bases match TRBD2. Germline V gene sequence: CDR1 SNHLY, CDR2 FYNNEI. Unmatched junction bases numbered 10, after V lost 2 bases and J lost 4 bases. This CDR3 contains 17 residues.

This clone was picked up one time. The chain has TRBV28 and TRBJ2-5; 8 nucleotides align to TRBD2. This CDR3 is 15 amino acids long. V lost 3 bases to trimming and J lost 5 bases; unmatched junction nucleotides: 8. CDR1 and CDR2 (germline): MDHEN, SYDVKM. CDR3 DNA sequence: TGTGCCAGCAGTTTGTCAAGCGGGAGTGGGGAGACCCAGTACTTC. It encodes CASSLSSGSGETQYF. Drawing the rest from reference TRBV28 and TRBJ2-5, the complete variable domain is DVKVTQSSRYLVKRTGEKVFLECVQDMDHENMFWYRQDPGLGLRLIYFSYDVKMKEKGDIPEGYSVSREKKERFSLILESASTNQTSMYLCASSLSSGSGETQYFGPGTRLLVL.

This sequence joins TRBV7-9 and TRBJ1-1; a weak D match, TRBD1 (6 bases). The CDR3 runs 14 residues. Germline CDR1 SEHNR, CDR2 FQNEAQ (reference sequence). V was clipped by 2 bases and J by 4 bases, with 11 bases between them. The CDR3, as DNA: TGTGCCAGCAGCTTATCAGGGGTCAGCACTGAAGCTTTCTTT. Translating gives CASSLSGVSTEAFF.

Notes on this clone: The sample holds other DNA sequences that translate to the same CDR3. The chain recombines TRBV7-8 with TRBJ2-6; D is tentatively TRBD1 or TRBD2 (5 bases each). Germline V lookup: CDR1 SGHVS, CDR2 FQNEAQ. The length of the CDR3 is 16 residues. The V and J ends lost 2 bases and 4 bases respectively, with 12 bases between them. The chain's CDR3 is CASSLREGRGANVLTF. The CDR3 DNA sequence: TGTGCCAGCAGCTTACGTGAGGGGCGGGGGGCCAACGTCCTGACTTTC.

The CDR3 loop is CASSLRGSGSGRASSYEQYF. The CDR3 region has the DNA TGTGCCAGCAGTTTACGGGGGTCGGGTAGCGGGAGGGCCTCCTCCTACGAGCAGTACTTC. This sequence joins TRBV27 and TRBJ2-7; 11 bases map to TRBD2. V trimming: 2 bases; J trimming: 0 bases; junction bases outside the gene matches: 15. The CDR3 loop spans 20 amino acids. Germline V gene lookup returns CDR1 MNHEY and CDR2 SMNVEV (reference sequence).

The CDR3 region has the DNA TGTGCCAGCAGCAGTAGCGGGTCGGGGGAGACCCAGTACTTC. Its protein product is CASSSSGSGETQYF. The chain recombines TRBV28 with TRBJ2-5; TRBD2 matches at 7 bases. V trimming: 6 bases; J trimming: 5 bases; junction bases outside the gene matches: 9. This CDR3 region has 14 residues. The V gene's germline CDR1 is MDHEN and CDR2 SYDVKM.

The gene calls are TRBV19 and TRBJ2-1, with 9 bases fitting TRBD2. CDR1 is LNHDA, CDR2 SQIVND, per germline (reference sequence). V lost 4 bases to trimming and J lost 9 bases; unmatched junction nucleotides: 4. The CDR3 is made up of 13 amino acids. CDR3 in DNA: TGTGCCAGTAGTACTATGACTAGCGGTGAGCAGTTCTTC. Its translation is CASSTMTSGEQFF.

In this sample, this clone turned up once. The chain couples TRBV5-4 to TRBJ2-7; D call uncertain. The V gene lost 5 bases and the J gene lost 0 bases, with 9 bases spanning the gap. This CDR3 comprises 13 residues. Germline lookup yields CDR1 SGHNT and CDR2 YYREEE (reference sequence). CDR3 sequence (DNA): TGTGCCAGCAGGTCACATAGCTCCTACGAGCAGTACTTC. Its translation is CASRSHSSYEQYF.

This clone is termed medium-sized (0.01 to 0.1%). This chain connects TRBV6-1 to TRBJ1-4; the match to TRBD1 covers 10 bases. J was trimmed by 6 bases and V by 1 base; bases with no gene match: 2. This CDR3 has 15 residues. The germline V gene encodes CDR1 MNHNS and CDR2 SASEGT. CDR3: CASSEGTGGYEKLFF. The CDR3 coding sequence is TGTGCCAGCAGTGAAGGGACAGGGGGATATGAAAAACTGTTTTTT.

A note on this clone: The same CDR3 can be traced to other DNA sequences in this sample. The chain joins TRBV6-1 to TRBJ1-1, with a tentative D call TRBD1 (5 bases). V was shortened by 2 bases and J by 3 bases, with 10 bases between the two germline ends. Looked up from germline, CDR1 is MNHNS and CDR2 is SASEGT. The CDR3 sequence is 14 residues long. CDR3 nucleotide sequence: TGTGCCAGCAGTGAATTGCAGGGACACACTGAAGCTTTCTTT. The encoded protein is CASSELQGHTEAFF.

This chain uses TRBV10-3 with TRBJ2-1, with TRBD2 identical over 12 bases. CDR3 size: 16 residues. Germline assignment: CDR1 ENHRY and CDR2 SYGVKD. The ends lost 7 bases at V and 7 bases at J; junction bases unmatched: 11. CDR3 in amino acids: CAITDSLAGGKNEQFF. The CDR3 DNA follows: TGTGCCATCACCGATTCCCTAGCGGGAGGGAAAAATGAGCAGTTCTTC.

The chain's CDR3 is CASSLLAGGGTDTQYF. In DNA form, the CDR3 reads TGTGCCAGTAGTCTACTAGCGGGAGGAGGCACAGATACGCAGTATTTT. V and J are TRBV19 and TRBJ2-3; 12 positions agree with TRBD2. The junction had 4 bases not matched to a gene; V was cut back by 5 bases and J by 1 base. The CDR3 contains 16 residues. Germline loops: CDR1 LNHDA, CDR2 SQIVND (reference sequence).

The V and J genes are TRBV6-5 and TRBJ1-1; the D gene is possibly TRBD1 (5 bases). The CDR3 sequence is 14 residues long. V lost 6 bases, J lost 4 bases, and 15 bases lay in between. Germline lookup yields CDR1 MNHEY and CDR2 SVGAGI. The CDR3: CASSLNQGGTEAFF. CDR3 nucleotide sequence: TGTGCCAGCAGCTTAAATCAGGGTGGCACTGAAGCTTTCTTT.

The chain is built from TRBV12-5 and TRBJ2-7, with D possibly matching TRBD2 (6 bases). CDR1 is LGHNT, CDR2 FRNRAP, per germline. The CDR3 totals 13 residues. Trimming took off 7 bases at V and 7 bases at J, with 17 bases between the two ends. Written as DNA, the CDR3 is TGTGCTAGTGCCCTAGCCGGGAGTAATGAGCAGTACTTC. It yields the protein CASALAGSNEQYF.

This chain uses TRBV6-1 with TRBJ2-7; D gene ambiguous. The CDR3 loop spans 10 amino acids. The V gene lost 7 bases and the J gene lost 3 bases, with 4 bases spanning the gap. CDR1 is MNHNS and CDR2 is SASEGT in the germline V gene. This CDR3 is CASNSYEQYF. CDR3 in DNA: TGTGCCAGCAACAGCTACGAGCAGTACTTC.

J is TRBJ2-5 and V is TRBV11-3, with 13 bases aligning to TRBD2. Germline CDR1 is SGHNT and CDR2 is YENEEA. The CDR3 has 18 residues. V shed 5 bases, J shed 1 base, and the junction held 10 bases outside the gene matches. In DNA, the CDR3 is TGTGCCAGCAGCAAATGGACTAGCGGGAGAGGAGGCCAAGAGACCCAGTACTTC. As protein: CASSKWTSGRGGQETQYF.